Given below is one TCR beta chain in context. CDR3 length: 13 residues. V lost 1 base and J 10 bases, leaving 11 bases between the germline ends. Germline-derived CDR1 and CDR2 are SGHNT and YENEEA. Each CDR3 protein is one row after TCRdb ran MiXCR on the RT-PCR reads. The table shows hundreds of thousands of distinct CDR3 sequences, with 13% to 15% occurring only once. The origin of this receptor is a female donor in good health, serving as a healthy control. The chain links TRBV11-3 to TRBJ2-1; tentatively, D is TRBD2 (6 bases). The material sequenced was memory CD4+ T cells from blood. DNA for the CDR3: TGTGCCAGCAGCTTAGGGACTATCCCCGAGCAGTTCTTC. Amino acid sequence: CASSLGTIPEQFF.